What follows are 13 T cell receptor beta chains derived from one specimen sequenced in a study of prognosis after radiotherapy for stage I lung cancer. From genomic DNA, two-round multiplex PCR was used to amplify TCR beta CDR3. Amplification during the initial PCR round employed primers specific to each TRBV and TRBJ gene. TCRdb re-analysed the multiplex PCR reads in MiXCR, keeping a single row per CDR3 protein. The top ten clones hold about 20% of a sample with 15,000 to 25,000 distinct CDR3 sequences, about 26% of them seen once. Sample: PBMCs, taken before or after stereotactic body radiation therapy (not recorded which). These receptor sequences come from a donor of 50 years or more with non-small cell lung cancer.

Judged by abundance, this clonotype is medium-sized. This sequence joins TRBV20-1 and TRBJ1-3, with a tentative D call TRBD1 (5 bases). The CDR3 contains 14 residues. Germline values: CDR1 DFQATT, CDR2 SNEGSKA (reference sequence). V shed 0 bases and J shed 4 bases, with 10 bases lying between them. As DNA, the CDR3 is TGCAGTGCTAGAGATTTCAGGGTCGGAAACACCATATATTTT. Protein product: CSARDFRVGNTIYF.

This clonotype appeared many times. This chain links TRBV20-1 with TRBJ2-7, with TRBD2 identical over 8 bases. The CDR3 is made up of 14 amino acids. Germline V gene sequence: CDR1 DFQATT, CDR2 SNEGSKA (reference sequence). Trimming took 2 bases from V and 3 from J; bases not matched to a gene: 6. CDR3 region: CSARSHAGGYEQYF. CDR3 DNA sequence: TGCAGTGCTAGATCCCATGCGGGAGGCTACGAGCAGTACTTC.

This clonotype was seen repeatedly, ten times or more. This sequence joins TRBV7-9 and TRBJ1-1; tentative D call: TRBD1 (5 bases). V lost 7 bases, J lost 1 base, and 10 bases lay in between. The germline CDR1 and CDR2 sequences are SEHNR and FQNEAQ (reference sequence). The CDR3 runs 13 residues. The CDR3 here is CASKGTGNTEAFF. The CDR3 region has the DNA TGTGCCAGCAAAGGGACGGGGAACACTGAAGCTTTCTTT.

This clonotype has a count of ten or more. This chain links TRBV7-2 with TRBJ2-5; TRBD2 agrees at 7 bases. Per the germline V gene, CDR1 is SGHTA and CDR2 is FQGNSA. The CDR3 is 16 amino acids. V gave up 5 bases and J gave up 5 bases; unmatched junction bases: 14. CDR3 nucleotides: TGTGCCAGCAGCAATGTCAGGGCGGGAGTGGCCGAGACCCAGTACTTC. This translates into CASSNVRAGVAETQYF.

Of note for this clonotype: A read error is the likely source, as a far larger clone sits one nucleotide away. The rearrangement uses TRBV6-9 and TRBJ2-7; D perhaps matches TRBD2 (5 bases). The CDR3 contains 15 residues. Germline CDR1 and CDR2: MNHGY and SVAAGI. V was trimmed by 3 bases and J by 0 bases, leaving 12 bases between them. CDR3 bases: TGTGCCAGCAGTTACTCAATGGGGAGCTCCTACGAGCAGTACTTC. Its protein product is CASSYSMGSSYEQYF.

In this sample, this clonotype turned up many times. V is TRBV20-1 and J is TRBJ2-7; no firm D call. The CDR3 runs 11 residues. Trimming pared 6 bases from V and 3 bases from J, leaving 9 bases between. From germline, CDR1 is DFQATT and CDR2 SNEGSKA (reference sequence). The CDR3 nucleotides are TGCAGTGCCTCAATTCTCTACGAGCAGTACTTC. This encodes CSASILYEQYF.

The sample holds many counts of this clonotype. The junction departs from the called germline gene at one end, perhaps through a read error. The V and J genes are TRBV7-9 and TRBJ1-4; 10 bases line up with TRBD1. This CDR3 contains 14 residues. From germline, CDR1 is SEHNR and CDR2 FQNEAQ (reference sequence). The CDR3 nucleotides read TGCGCCAGCAGCTGGGACAGGGGTTCAGAAAAACTGTTTTTT. This encodes CASSWDRGSEKLFF. Full variable domain (missing parts from reference TRBV7-9 and TRBJ1-4): DTGVSQNPRHKITKRGQNVTFRCDPISEHNRLYWYRQTLGQGPEFLTYFQNEAQLEKSRLLSDRFSAERPKGSFSTLEIQRTEQGDSAMYLCASSWDRGSEKLFFGSGTQLSVL.

Of note for this clonotype: This may stem from a read error, because a much larger clone lies one nucleotide away. This chain uses TRBV6-1 with TRBJ2-2; possibly TRBD1 or TRBD2 for D (5 bases each). The CDR3 consists of 14 residues. CDR1 is MNHNS and CDR2 is SASEGT in the germline V gene. The CDR3 DNA follows: TGTGTCAGCAGTCCTCGACAGTTCACCGGGGAGCTGCTTTTT. Translation gives CVSSPRQFTGELLF.

This clonotype is classed as medium-sized. This rearrangement joins TRBV30 to TRBJ2-7; D gene ambiguous. The CDR3 covers 11 residues. Germline CDR1 is GTSNPN and CDR2 is SVGIG (reference sequence). V dropped 1 base and J dropped 4 bases, with 5 bases sitting between them. Written as DNA, the CDR3 is TGTGCCTGGAGTGGACCATACGAGCAGTACTTC. Translating it yields CAWSGPYEQYF. Full variable domain (missing parts from reference TRBV30 and TRBJ2-7): SQTIHQWPATLVQPVGSPLSLECTVEGTSNPNLYWYRQAAGRGLQLLFYSVGIGQISSEVPQNLSASRPQDRQFILSSKKLLLSDSGFYLCAWSGPYEQYFGPGTRLTVT.

This clonotype was seen repeatedly, ten times or more. The rearrangement uses TRBV15 and TRBJ2-1; 10 bases line up with TRBD1. There are 16 residues in the CDR3. Germline CDR1 is LNHNV and CDR2 is YYDKDF (reference sequence). Unmatched junction bases numbered 10, after V lost 3 bases and J lost 8 bases. This chain's CDR3 is CATSRHRTGGLDEQFF. The CDR3 DNA follows: TGTGCCACCAGCAGGCACCGGACAGGGGGTCTCGATGAGCAGTTCTTC.

This clonotype occurred many times. The chain links TRBV6-1 to TRBJ2-7; D tentatively reads TRBD1 or TRBD2 (6 bases each). The CDR3 extends over 14 amino acids. Per the germline V gene, CDR1 is MNHNS and CDR2 is SASEGT. V lost 1 base, J lost 9 bases, and 16 bases lay in between. The CDR3 loop is CASSEERAGGGQYF. The CDR3 nucleotides are TGTGCCAGCAGTGAAGAGCGGGCCGGAGGGGGGCAGTACTTC.

Ten or more counts support this clonotype. The J gene is TRBJ2-7, the V gene TRBV13; tentative D call: TRBD1 (5 bases). V was cut by 4 bases and J by 0 bases, with 13 bases left in between. This CDR3 region has 15 residues. Germline V gives CDR1 PRHDT, CDR2 FYEKMQ (reference sequence). The CDR3 spells CASSSTDTNSYEQYF. The CDR3 coding sequence is TGTGCCAGCAGCTCCACGGACACAAACTCCTACGAGCAGTACTTC.

This clonotype came up once. This is likely an artifact of a read error, given a far larger clone one base away. This rearrangement joins TRBV7-9 to TRBJ2-1; TRBD2 matches at 10 bases. The ends lost 3 bases at V and 7 bases at J; junction bases unmatched: 15. Looked up from germline, CDR1 is SEHNR and CDR2 is FQNEAQ (reference sequence). The length of the CDR3 is 18 residues. In DNA, the CDR3 is TGTGCCAGCAGCTTCCAAGTAGGTAGACTAGCGGGTGGTAATGAGCAGTTCTTC. Encoded protein: CASSFQVGRLAGGNEQFF.